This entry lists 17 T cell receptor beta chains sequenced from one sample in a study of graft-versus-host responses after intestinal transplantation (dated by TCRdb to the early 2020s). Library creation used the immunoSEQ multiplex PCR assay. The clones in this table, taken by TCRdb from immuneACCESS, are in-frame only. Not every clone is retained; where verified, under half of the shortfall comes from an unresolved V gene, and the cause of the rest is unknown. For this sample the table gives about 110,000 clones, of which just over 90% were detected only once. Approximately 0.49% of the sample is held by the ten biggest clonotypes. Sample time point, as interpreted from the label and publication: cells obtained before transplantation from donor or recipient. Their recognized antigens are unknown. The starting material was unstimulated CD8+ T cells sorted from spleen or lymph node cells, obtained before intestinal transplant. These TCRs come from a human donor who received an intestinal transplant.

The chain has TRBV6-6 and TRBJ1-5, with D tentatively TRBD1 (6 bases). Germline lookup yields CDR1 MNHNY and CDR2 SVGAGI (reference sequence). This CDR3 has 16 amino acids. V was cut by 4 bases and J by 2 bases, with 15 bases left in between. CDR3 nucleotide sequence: TGTGCCAGCAGTTGGGGACCAGGGGATCGCAATCAGCCCCAGCATTTT. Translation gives CASSWGPGDRNQPQHF.

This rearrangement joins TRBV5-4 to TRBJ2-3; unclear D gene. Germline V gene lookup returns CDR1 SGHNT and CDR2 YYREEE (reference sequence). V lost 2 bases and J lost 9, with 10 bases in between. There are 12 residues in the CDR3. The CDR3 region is CASSFEASTQYF. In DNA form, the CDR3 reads TGTGCCAGCAGCTTTGAAGCGTCGACGCAGTATTTT.

The CDR3 DNA sequence: TGTGCCAGCAGTTTTGGGCCGCCCGGGGAGCTGTTTTTT. Translation gives CASSFGPPGELFF. The gene calls are TRBV28 and TRBJ2-2; D is unclear. The CDR3 contains 13 residues. In germline, CDR1 is MDHEN, CDR2 SYDVKM. The V end was cut by 3 bases, the J end by 6 bases, with 8 bases between.

CDR3 in DNA: TGTGCCAGTAGTATCGGACAGGGCCAACAGTACTTC. Its protein is CASSIGQGQQYF. This chain joins TRBV19 and TRBJ2-5; 8 bases align to TRBD1. Germline loops: CDR1 LNHDA, CDR2 SQIVND (reference sequence). This CDR3 spans 12 amino acids. The V segment lost 3 bases and the J segment 11 bases; nucleotides outside the gene matches: 5.

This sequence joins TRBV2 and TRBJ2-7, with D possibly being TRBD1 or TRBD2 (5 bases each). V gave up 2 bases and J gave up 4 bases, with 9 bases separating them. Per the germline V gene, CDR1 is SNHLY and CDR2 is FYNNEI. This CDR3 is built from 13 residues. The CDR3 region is CASSETGRYEQYF. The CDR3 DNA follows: TGTGCCAGCAGTGAAACGGGACGTTACGAGCAGTACTTC.

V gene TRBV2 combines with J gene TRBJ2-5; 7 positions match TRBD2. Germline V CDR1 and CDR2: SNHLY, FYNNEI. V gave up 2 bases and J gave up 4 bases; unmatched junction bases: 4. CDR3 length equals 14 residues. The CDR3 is CASSEPGGRETQYF. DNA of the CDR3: TGTGCCAGCAGTGAACCCGGGGGGAGAGAGACCCAGTACTTC.

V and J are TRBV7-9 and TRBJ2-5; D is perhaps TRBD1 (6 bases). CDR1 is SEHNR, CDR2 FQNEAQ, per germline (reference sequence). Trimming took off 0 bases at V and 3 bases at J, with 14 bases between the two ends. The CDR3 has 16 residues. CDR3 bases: TGTGCCAGCAGCTTAGCGTCGACAGGAGGAAAAGAGACCCAGTACTTC. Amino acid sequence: CASSLASTGGKETQYF.

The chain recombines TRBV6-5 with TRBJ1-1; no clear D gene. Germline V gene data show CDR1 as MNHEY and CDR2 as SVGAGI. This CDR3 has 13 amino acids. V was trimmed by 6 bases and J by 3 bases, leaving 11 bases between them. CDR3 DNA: TGTGCCAGCAGCCGTGCTTTTGACACTGAAGCTTTCTTT. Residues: CASSRAFDTEAFF.

CDR3 region: CASLSRYNEQFF. CDR3 bases: TGTGCCAGTCTCTCGAGATACAATGAGCAGTTCTTC. V usage is TRBV6-5 and J usage is TRBJ2-1; unclear D gene. The CDR3 is 12 residues long. Germline CDR1 MNHEY, CDR2 SVGAGI. V shed 9 bases and J shed 4 bases, with 10 bases lying between them.

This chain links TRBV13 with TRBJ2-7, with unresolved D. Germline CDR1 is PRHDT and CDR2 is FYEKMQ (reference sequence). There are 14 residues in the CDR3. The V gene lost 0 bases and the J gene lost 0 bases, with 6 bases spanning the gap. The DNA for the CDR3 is TGTGCCAGCAGCTTAGGAGTAGGCTCCTACGAGCAGTACTTC. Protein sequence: CASSLGVGSYEQYF.

In DNA form, the CDR3 reads TGTGCCTGGGACGACGGGCCCTACGAGCAGTACTTC. Amino acids: CAWDDGPYEQYF. V and J are TRBV30 and TRBJ2-7; D gene uncertain. The CDR3 extends over 12 amino acids. The germline V gene has CDR1 GTSNPN and CDR2 SVGIG (reference sequence). Between the trimmed V and J ends, which lost 5 bases and 2 bases, there was a span of 10 bases.

The CDR3 nucleotides are TGTGCCAGCAGCGTAGAGGGGACCTCCTACAATGAGCAGTTCTTC. Protein product: CASSVEGTSYNEQFF. The rearrangement joins TRBV9 to TRBJ2-1; D possibly matches TRBD1 or TRBD2 (5 bases each). CDR1 is SGDLS and CDR2 is YYNGEE in the germline V gene. V was shortened by 0 bases and J by 0 bases, with 7 bases between the two germline ends. The CDR3 runs to 15 residues.

CDR3: CASSRSGRDEQYF. The CDR3, as DNA: TGCGCCAGCAGCCGCAGCGGGAGGGACGAGCAGTACTTC. V gene TRBV4-1 combines with J gene TRBJ2-7; 10 bases line up with TRBD2. The CDR3 sequence is 13 residues long. Per germline, CDR1 MGHRA and CDR2 YSYEKL. Trimming took 4 bases from V and 5 from J; bases not matched to a gene: 2.

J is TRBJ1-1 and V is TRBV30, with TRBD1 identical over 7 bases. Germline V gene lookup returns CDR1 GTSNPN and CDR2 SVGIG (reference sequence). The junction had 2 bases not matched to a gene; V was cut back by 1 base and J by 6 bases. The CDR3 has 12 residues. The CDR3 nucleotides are TGTGCCTGGAGTGGACAGGGCGCTGAAGCTTTCTTT. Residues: CAWSGQGAEAFF.

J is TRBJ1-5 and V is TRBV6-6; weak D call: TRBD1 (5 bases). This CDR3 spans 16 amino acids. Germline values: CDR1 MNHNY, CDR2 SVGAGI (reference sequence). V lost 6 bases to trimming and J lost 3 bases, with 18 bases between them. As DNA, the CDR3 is TGTGCCAGCAGCGTGTCAGGGTCCCTATCCAATCAGCCCCAGCATTTT. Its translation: CASSVSGSLSNQPQHF.

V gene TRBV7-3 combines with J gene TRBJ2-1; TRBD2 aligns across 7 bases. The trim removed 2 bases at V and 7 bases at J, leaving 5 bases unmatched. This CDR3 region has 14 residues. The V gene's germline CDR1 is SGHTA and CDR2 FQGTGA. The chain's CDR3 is CASSLAGDENEQFF. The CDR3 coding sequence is TGTGCCAGCAGCTTAGCGGGAGATGAGAATGAGCAGTTCTTC.

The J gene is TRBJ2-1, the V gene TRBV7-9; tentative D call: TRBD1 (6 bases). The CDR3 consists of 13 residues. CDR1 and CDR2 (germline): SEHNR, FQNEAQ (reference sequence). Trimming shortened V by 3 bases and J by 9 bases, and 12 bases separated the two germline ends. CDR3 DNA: TGTGCCAGCAGCTTGACAGGAATCGGTGAGCAGTTCTTC. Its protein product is CASSLTGIGEQFF.